One T cell receptor beta chain is described in this entry. What it binds is unknown. The data were obtained in a study of OX40 agonist ivuxolimab in advanced cancers. Across the whole study: Dosing consisted of intravenous ivuxolimab at 0.01 to 10 mg/kg every 2 weeks.

This CDR3 comprises 15 residues. CDR1 and CDR2 from the germline V gene are LNHDA and SQIVND (reference sequence). The junction had 4 bases not matched to a gene; V was cut back by 4 bases and J by 1 base. Overall study results and limits: At 0.1 to 3.0 mg/kg and by week 6, clonal expansion occurred in CD4+ and CD8+ blood T cells.

Only in-frame clones appear in the TCRdb table, and some are missing; sequencing was by immunoSEQ multiplex PCR. This table has more than 100,000 clones, 75% to 95% appearing once. This specimen was CD4+ or CD8+ T cells sorted from blood, taken in a trial of the OX40 agonist ivuxolimab. This TCR came from an adult with an advanced solid tumor such as melanoma, head and neck, liver or kidney cancer. The gene calls are TRBV19 and TRBJ2-1; 7 positions match TRBD2. The chain's CDR3 is CASSKASGSYNEQFF. In DNA form, the CDR3 reads TGTGCCAGTAGTAAGGCTAGCGGTTCCTACAATGAGCAGTTCTTC.